These 31 T cell receptor beta chains share one sample of origin, sequenced in a study of cytomegalovirus exposure and HLA in healthy donors. In the PCR, 60 Vbeta and 13 Jbeta primers were used. Here immunoSEQ multiplex PCR was the method, and the copy in TCRdb shows in-frame clones only, minus some. Here the sample spans 130,000 to 150,000 clones, about 74% being singletons. Sequenced sample: PBMCs. The source is a young man in good health and CMV-seropositive.

This chain joins TRBV9 and TRBJ1-4, with D tentatively TRBD1 (6 bases). This CDR3 contains 15 residues. Germline CDR1 and CDR2: SGDLS and YYNGEE. The ends were cut back, 0 bases at V and 3 bases at J, with 9 bases in the middle. CDR3 region: CASSVAWGPNEKLFF. The CDR3 DNA follows: TGTGCCAGCAGCGTAGCCTGGGGGCCTAATGAAAAACTGTTTTTT.

A single count supports this clone. The chain uses TRBV19 and TRBJ2-3, with TRBD1 matching over 7 bases. With V trimmed by 5 bases and J by 1 base, 3 bases remained unmatched. Germline V CDR1 and CDR2: LNHDA, SQIVND (reference sequence). The CDR3 spans 14 residues. The CDR3 region is CASSFTGGTDTQYF. The CDR3, as DNA: TGTGCCAGTAGTTTTACAGGGGGCACAGATACGCAGTATTTT.

This chain uses TRBV29-1 with TRBJ1-4; 8 bases agree with TRBD1. This CDR3 region has 16 residues. The germline CDR1 and CDR2 sequences are SQVTM and ANQGSEA. With 2 bases clipped from V and 0 bases from J, the junction kept 5 bases outside the gene matches. The CDR3 coding sequence is TGCAGCGTTGAATCAGGACAGGGCTCAACTAATGAAAAACTGTTTTTT. Translation: CSVESGQGSTNEKLFF.

This chain links TRBV5-6 with TRBJ2-1; TRBD2 matches at 11 bases. This CDR3 is built from 14 residues. V dropped 4 bases and J dropped 7; count of bases not matched to a gene: 4. Germline V CDR1 and CDR2: SGHDT, YYEEEE. The CDR3 reads CASSTGLAENEQFF. CDR3 in DNA: TGTGCCAGCAGCACGGGACTAGCGGAGAATGAGCAGTTCTTC.

The chain is built from TRBV7-2 and TRBJ2-5; D perhaps matches TRBD2 (5 bases). Germline V lookup: CDR1 SGHTA, CDR2 FQGNSA. The CDR3 extends over 15 amino acids. V dropped 1 base and J dropped 4 bases, with 13 bases sitting between them. The DNA of the CDR3 is TGTGCCAGCAGCTTAGTATCCGGGGTCGGAGAGACCCAGTACTTC. Protein sequence: CASSLVSGVGETQYF.

The J gene is TRBJ2-7, the V gene TRBV18; 8 bases align to TRBD1. Germline values: CDR1 KGHSH, CDR2 LQKENI. The CDR3 has 14 residues. The ends lost 6 bases at V and 7 bases at J; junction bases unmatched: 11. CDR3 residues: CASSLGQGIREQYF. The CDR3 nucleotides read TGTGCCAGCTCCCTTGGACAGGGTATTAGGGAGCAGTACTTC. Combining the CDR3 with reference TRBV18 and TRBJ2-7 gives the whole variable domain NAGVMQNPRHLVRRRGQEARLRCSPMKGHSHVYWYRQLPEEGLKFMVYLQKENIIDESGMPKERFSAEFPKEGPSILRIQQVVRGDSAAYFCASSLGQGIREQYFGPGTRLTVT.

V usage is TRBV5-1 and J usage is TRBJ2-7; 10 bases fit TRBD2. Germline CDR1 reads SGHRS; CDR2 reads YFSETQ. The CDR3 runs 15 residues. Trimming removed 10 bases from V and 2 bases from J; junction bases left unmatched: 12. CDR3 residues: CACKRGGHQAYEQYF. CDR3 DNA: TGCGCCTGCAAGCGGGGGGGCCACCAGGCCTACGAGCAGTACTTC.

The V call is TRBV6-5, the J call TRBJ2-7; maybe TRBD2 (6 bases). V lost 0 bases, J lost 2 bases, and 11 bases lay in between. This CDR3 region has 15 residues. Germline values: CDR1 MNHEY, CDR2 SVGAGI. In DNA, the CDR3 is TGTGCCAGCAGTTACTCTCAGGAGGGGCCCTACGAGCAGTACTTC. Amino acids: CASSYSQEGPYEQYF.

The V and J genes are TRBV5-6 and TRBJ2-7, with 9 bases fitting TRBD1. V gave up 3 bases and J gave up 6 bases; unmatched junction bases: 4. The V gene's germline CDR1 is SGHDT and CDR2 YYEEEE. CDR3 size: 13 residues. The CDR3: CASSWRDRVEQYF. In DNA, the CDR3 is TGTGCCAGCAGCTGGAGGGACAGGGTCGAGCAGTACTTC. The full variable domain, its missing parts supplied by reference TRBV5-6 and TRBJ2-7, is DAGVTQSPTHLIKTRGQQVTLRCSPKSGHDTVSWYQQALGQGPQFIFQYYEEEERQRGNFPDRFSGHQFPNYSSELNVNALLLGDSALYLCASSWRDRVEQYFGPGTRLTVT.

The V call is TRBV4-1, the J call TRBJ1-1; no clear D. CDR1 is MGHRA and CDR2 is YSYEKL in the germline V gene. The CDR3 loop spans 15 amino acids. V shed 0 bases and J shed 1 base, with 9 bases lying between them. The CDR3 DNA follows: TGCGCCAGCAGCCAAGACTTGGCCAGGAACACTGAAGCTTTCTTT. This sequence encodes CASSQDLARNTEAFF.

V usage is TRBV5-1 and J usage is TRBJ1-2; 8 bases match TRBD1. Germline V gene data show CDR1 as SGHRS and CDR2 as YFSETQ. The ends lost 0 bases at V and 4 bases at J; junction bases unmatched: 5. The CDR3 length is 15 residues. Written as DNA, the CDR3 is TGCGCCAGCAGCTTGGGGACAGGGTTTGGCTATGGCTACACCTTC. Its translation: CASSLGTGFGYGYTF.

The rearrangement joins TRBV18 to TRBJ2-4; no reliable D call. The CDR3 is made up of 11 amino acids. Germline V CDR1 and CDR2: KGHSH, LQKENI. The ends were cut back, 4 bases at V and 11 bases at J, with 9 bases in the middle. In nucleotides, the CDR3 is TGTGCCAGCTCACTAGGAACAGTTCAGTACTTC. Amino acid sequence: CASSLGTVQYF. Supplemented by reference TRBV18 and TRBJ2-4, the full variable domain reads NAGVMQNPRHLVRRRGQEARLRCSPMKGHSHVYWYRQLPEEGLKFMVYLQKENIIDESGMPKERFSAEFPKEGPSILRIQQVVRGDSAAYFCASSLGTVQYFGAGTRLSVL.

The chain has TRBV10-3 and TRBJ1-3, with 7 nucleotides matching TRBD1. V shed 6 bases and J 1 base; nucleotides not matched to a gene: 9. Germline values: CDR1 ENHRY, CDR2 SYGVKD. The CDR3 runs to 16 residues. The chain's CDR3 is CAIRATGSSSGNTIYF. DNA for the CDR3: TGTGCCATCAGAGCGACAGGGAGTAGTTCTGGAAACACCATATATTTT.

In nucleotides, the CDR3 is TGTGCCAGCAGTTCCCTCACAAGCGGGGGGGCCGGGGATACGCAGTATTTT. This encodes CASSSLTSGGAGDTQYF. This chain links TRBV27 with TRBJ2-3; 10 positions match TRBD2. J lost 6 bases, V lost 4 bases, and 13 bases had no gene match. From germline, CDR1 is MNHEY and CDR2 SMNVEV (reference sequence). The CDR3 totals 17 residues.

This clone was seen a handful of times. The genes are TRBV4-3 and TRBJ2-5; 7 nucleotides align to TRBD1. CDR3 size: 13 residues. Germline CDR1 is LGHNA and CDR2 is YSLEER. With 4 bases clipped from V and 4 bases from J, the junction kept 3 bases outside the gene matches. CDR3 coding DNA: TGCGCCAGCAGCCCTCGGGACAGAGAGACCCAGTACTTC. This gives the protein CASSPRDRETQYF.

The CDR3 sequence is CASSLESRDTGRRFF. In nucleotides, the CDR3 is TGCGCCAGCAGCTTGGAGTCCCGGGACACGGGTAGACGGTTCTTC. The chain is built from TRBV5-1 and TRBJ2-1; weak D call: TRBD1 (6 bases). Trimming removed 0 bases at V and 15 bases at J, with 22 bases between. The CDR3 length is 15 residues. CDR1 is SGHRS and CDR2 is YFSETQ in the germline V gene.

The chain has TRBV27 and TRBJ2-7; 8 bases are shared with TRBD1. The CDR3 is 14 residues long. Germline CDR1 MNHEY, CDR2 SMNVEV (reference sequence). V trimming: 6 bases; J trimming: 7 bases; junction bases outside the gene matches: 11. The CDR3 sequence: CASRIGQGTREQYF. The CDR3 coding sequence is TGTGCCAGCAGGATCGGACAGGGCACGAGGGAGCAGTACTTC.

This sequence joins TRBV7-2 and TRBJ2-7; possible D gene TRBD2, 6 bases. V dropped 2 bases and J dropped 3 bases, with 14 bases sitting between them. Germline V gives CDR1 SGHTA, CDR2 FQGNSA. This CDR3 region has 15 residues. Here the CDR3 reads CASSLSTGEVYEQYF. The CDR3 region has the DNA TGTGCCAGCAGCTTATCCACGGGGGAGGTCTACGAGCAGTACTTC.

This clone has more than one count but fewer than ten. The chain combines TRBV4-3 with TRBJ2-6; the match to TRBD2 covers 8 bases. The germline V gene encodes CDR1 LGHNA and CDR2 YSLEER. The CDR3 is made up of 17 amino acids. Trimming took 6 bases from V and 0 from J; bases not matched to a gene: 7. This CDR3 is CASSPGGANSGANVLTF. DNA of the CDR3: TGCGCCAGCAGTCCCGGGGGGGCGAACTCTGGGGCCAACGTCCTGACTTTC.

This rearrangement joins TRBV14 to TRBJ2-5, with 11 bases fitting TRBD2. Near its end, the DNA agrees better with TRBJ2-7, so the J call may be wrong. The CDR3 covers 15 residues. CDR1 is SGHDN and CDR2 is FVKESK in the germline V gene. CDR3 region: CASSLSTSGVYEQYF. CDR3 DNA sequence: TGTGCCAGCAGCCTATCGACTAGCGGGGTCTACGAGCAGTACTTC.

V gene TRBV7-6 combines with J gene TRBJ1-5; 9 nucleotides agree with TRBD1. This CDR3 contains 15 residues. Germline V lookup: CDR1 SGHVS, CDR2 FNYEAQ. The V segment lost 8 bases and the J segment 3 bases; nucleotides outside the gene matches: 8. CDR3 sequence reads: CASATGTGSNQPQHF. The CDR3 DNA reads as TGTGCCAGCGCCACCGGGACAGGGTCCAATCAGCCCCAGCATTTT.

The rearrangement uses TRBV27 and TRBJ2-1; 10 bases are shared with TRBD2. The junction had 3 bases not matched to a gene; V was cut back by 7 bases and J by 0 bases. This CDR3 contains 15 residues. CDR1 is MNHEY and CDR2 is SMNVEV in the germline V gene (reference sequence). The CDR3 region has the DNA TGTGCCAGCATCTCTAGCGGGGGCTCCTACAATGAGCAGTTCTTC. Translated: CASISSGGSYNEQFF.

This sequence joins TRBV6-5 and TRBJ2-7; D is perhaps TRBD2 (5 bases). Germline V gives CDR1 MNHEY, CDR2 SVGAGI. V lost 6 bases to trimming and J lost 0 bases, with 9 bases between them. CDR3 length: 13 residues. CDR3 protein: CASSLALSYEQYF. CDR3 DNA sequence: TGTGCCAGCAGCCTAGCCCTCTCCTACGAGCAGTACTTC.

This rearrangement joins TRBV5-1 to TRBJ2-5; 7 bases match TRBD1. The CDR3 length is 14 residues. V was pared by 4 bases and J by 6 bases, with 9 bases of the junction left unmatched. Looked up from germline, CDR1 is SGHRS and CDR2 is YFSETQ. CDR3: CASSARRQGQTQYF. CDR3 nucleotide sequence: TGCGCCAGCAGCGCTAGAAGACAGGGACAGACCCAGTACTTC.

The rearrangement links TRBV2 to TRBJ1-5; D not resolved. The CDR3 runs to 15 residues. V was clipped by 2 bases and J by 2 bases, with 10 bases between them. Germline V gene data show CDR1 as SNHLY and CDR2 as FYNNEI. CDR3 sequence (DNA): TGTGCCAGCAGTGAAACTTCCCGAGGCAATCAGCCCCAGCATTTT. This codes for CASSETSRGNQPQHF.

The chain recombines TRBV7-8 with TRBJ1-5; 12 bases are shared with TRBD1. Per germline, CDR1 SGHVS and CDR2 FQNEAQ. The CDR3 length is 19 residues. J was trimmed by 2 bases and V by 4 bases; bases with no gene match: 12. CDR3 in amino acids: CASSYWDRGLSVRNQPQHF. CDR3 in DNA: TGTGCCAGCAGCTATTGGGACAGGGGGCTCTCGGTCCGCAATCAGCCCCAGCATTTT.

This CDR3 is CASRDGRGNYGYTF. The CDR3 coding sequence is TGTGCCAGCAGGGACGGACGGGGGAACTATGGCTACACCTTC. The gene calls are TRBV6-1 and TRBJ1-2; the D gene is possibly TRBD1 (5 bases). Germline-derived CDR1 and CDR2 are MNHNS and SASEGT. The length of the CDR3 is 14 residues. Deletions cut 6 bases from V and 2 bases from J, with 13 bases between.

This chain connects TRBV7-2 to TRBJ2-7, with TRBD2 as a possible D gene (6 bases). Trimming took off 1 base at V and 3 bases at J, with 10 bases between the two ends. The germline gives CDR1 SGHTA, CDR2 FQGNSA. The CDR3 is made up of 14 amino acids. The CDR3 DNA reads TGTGCCAGCAGCTTAGTTGGCGGGAACTACGAGCAGTACTTC. Amino acid sequence: CASSLVGGNYEQYF.

Only one count was recorded for this clone. This chain connects TRBV30 to TRBJ2-7; tentatively, D is TRBD2 (5 bases). The CDR3 covers 11 residues. Trimming left V 5 bases short and J 3 bases short, with 8 bases between. CDR1 is GTSNPN, CDR2 SVGIG, per germline (reference sequence). The CDR3 spells CAWDRGYEQYF. CDR3 coding DNA: TGTGCCTGGGACCGGGGCTACGAGCAGTACTTC.

The rearrangement uses TRBV7-9 and TRBJ2-3; D unresolved. Trimming shortened V by 2 bases and J by 7 bases, and 16 bases separated the two germline ends. The CDR3 runs to 15 residues. Germline CDR1 is SEHNR and CDR2 is FQNEAQ (reference sequence). CDR3 protein: CASSLTERKMNTQYF. The CDR3 DNA sequence: TGTGCCAGCAGCTTAACTGAGAGGAAGATGAATACGCAGTATTTT.

The chain has TRBV6-5 and TRBJ2-1; D unclear. The germline gives CDR1 MNHEY, CDR2 SVGAGI. V lost 5 bases and J 5 bases, leaving 4 bases between the germline ends. The CDR3 is 11 amino acids. Here the CDR3 reads CASSRDNEQFF. The DNA for the CDR3 is TGTGCCAGCAGTCGGGACAATGAGCAGTTCTTC.